Included here is one T cell receptor beta chain sequence, with context. TCRdb re-called the 5' RACE reads; one entry per CDR3 protein, DNA not given. The repertoire table contains hundreds of thousands of distinct CDR3 sequences. The data were taken from a study of T cells expressing NK-cell markers. CDR1 and CDR2 from the germline V gene are KGHDR and SFDVKD. The CDR3 is made up of 15 amino acids. The sample comprised blood T cells: a sorted CD56 or NKG2C T cell subset, CD4+ or CD8+ T cells, or bulk PBMC T cells (not recorded which). This TCR came from a man aged 18 to 69 in good health. The genes are TRBV24-1 and TRBJ2-7; with no DNA, the TCRdb D assignment of TRBD1 cannot be verified. CDR3 region: CATSDPGTGGNEQYF.